The entry below describes one T cell receptor beta chain. Its target is unknown. This CDR3 is 16 amino acids long. Germline CDR1 is SEHNR and CDR2 is FQNEAQ (reference sequence). This sample is drawn from a study of CXCR3-negative and CXCR3-positive naive CD8 T cells. Turning to the study itself: Libraries each contributed about 1.5 +/- 0.3 million TRB reads, for around 130 million in total. Study observations and caveats: More hydrophobic TRB CDR3s occurred in CXCR3-positive than in CXCR3-negative naive cells. Whereas both naive subsets had comparably high diversity, memory CD8+ cells had much lower diversity. Memory cells showed distinct TRBV-TRBJ patterns, while the two naive subsets matched.

The authors prepared UMI-labeled TRB cDNA libraries by 5' RACE. TCRdb re-called the 5' RACE reads and gives one entry per CDR3 protein, without DNA. This table holds roughly 99,000 distinct CDR3 sequences. CD45RO-CCR7+CD27+CD95- expression identified naive CD8+ T cells. This TCR derives from a human donor in good health. Some clones in this sample may be carry-over from other donors' samples. V usage is TRBV7-9 and J usage is TRBJ2-1; TCRdb picks TRBD1, but there is no DNA to check that call. Material for sequencing was naive CXCR3+ CD8+ T cells from blood. Subset here: CD45RO-CCR7+CD27+CD95- naive CD8+ T cells expressing CXCR3 (TNR3+). The CDR3: CASSHRGTGQPLEQFF.